The 12 T cell receptor beta chains listed next were all sequenced from one sample in a study of T cells expressing NK-cell markers. For each CDR3 protein, TCRdb gives one entry from its re-call of the 5' RACE reads, without DNA. Across a few hundred thousand distinct CDR3 sequences, the top ten clones capture 4% to 6.5% of the sample. What was sequenced was blood T cells: a sorted CD56 or NKG2C T cell subset, CD4+ or CD8+ T cells, or bulk PBMC T cells (not recorded which). The receptors were sampled from a man aged 18-70 years in good health.

The chain joins TRBV20-1 to TRBJ1-1. The CDR3 covers 11 residues. CDR1 and CDR2 (germline): DFQATT, SNEGSKA (reference sequence). CDR3 residues: CTLRGDTEAFF.

The chain combines TRBV5-1 with TRBJ2-5; the TRBD2 assignment by TCRdb is unverifiable without DNA. The CDR3 is made up of 15 amino acids. In germline, CDR1 is SGHRS, CDR2 YFSETQ. CDR3 in amino acids: CASSSPGLRDGTQYF.

The chain joins TRBV6-2 or TRBV6-3 to TRBJ1-1; as DNA is missing, the TRBD1 call by TCRdb cannot be tested. The CDR3 is 15 amino acids. Germline CDR1 reads MNHEY; CDR2 reads SVGEGT. The CDR3 loop is CASSYLPGGDTEAFF.

The chain carries TRBV20-1 and TRBJ1-5; the TCRdb D gene call, TRBD1, has no DNA to confirm it. Germline CDR1 reads DFQATT; CDR2 reads SNEGSKA (reference sequence). The CDR3 contains 14 residues. The CDR3 spells CSASFRGINQPQHF.

The chain links TRBV4-1 to TRBJ2-5; the TRBD1 assignment by TCRdb is unverifiable without DNA. Per germline, CDR1 MGHRA and CDR2 YSYEKL. This CDR3 is 15 amino acids long. The CDR3 loop reads CASSHDRGLEETQYF.

The CDR3 here is CATSRGGTGGHNEQFF. The chain carries TRBV15 and TRBJ2-1; TCRdb lists TRBD1, though no DNA is available to test this call. Germline CDR1 LNHNV, CDR2 YYDKDF (reference sequence). This CDR3 spans 16 amino acids.

This chain links TRBV5-6 with TRBJ2-4; TCRdb outputs TRBD1, but without DNA this stays unchecked. Germline V gene data show CDR1 as SGHDT and CDR2 as YYEEEE. The CDR3 spans 15 residues. This chain's CDR3 is CAPPPGQRAKNIQYF.

CDR3 sequence reads: CAIILGSLGLDTEAFF. The chain has TRBV12-3 or TRBV12-4 and TRBJ1-1. There are 16 residues in the CDR3.

The chain joins TRBV7-9 to TRBJ2-5; lacking DNA, the TRBD2 call made by TCRdb goes unchecked. Germline CDR1 reads SEHNR; CDR2 reads FQNEAQ (reference sequence). The CDR3 contains 14 residues. Here the CDR3 reads CASSPGLAGVAQYF.

The CDR3 here is CAISESSGKNYNEQFF. The chain is built from TRBV10-3 and TRBJ2-1; the D call of TRBD1 rests on TCRdb alone, since no DNA is present to check it. This CDR3 is 16 amino acids long. Per the germline V gene, CDR1 is ENHRY and CDR2 is SYGVKD.

This chain links TRBV20-1 with TRBJ1-1; TCRdb proposes TRBD1, but this gene call is untestable without DNA. Germline V gene lookup returns CDR1 DFQATT and CDR2 SNEGSKA (reference sequence). The CDR3 runs to 14 residues. The CDR3 spells CSASDRTGGGKAFF.

V usage is TRBV12-3 or TRBV12-4 and J usage is TRBJ1-3. This CDR3 comprises 14 residues. CDR3 amino acids: CASSLLARGNTIYF.